The 32 T cell receptor beta chains presented below share a single source sample, sequenced in a study of vaccination effects on CD4 cells after COVID-19. Sequencing was performed with immunoSEQ multiplex PCR; in TCRdb, only in-frame clones are kept and a portion is missing. The sample shows tens of thousands of clones, approximately 70% of them seen only once. Antigen-specific CD4+ T cells were first expanded with viral peptide pools by the ViraFEST assay and only then sequenced. With more than 9 days of culture completed, CD4+ T cells were isolated. These receptors have no identified antigens. The material sequenced was CD4+ T cells from PBMCs cultured with HCoV-229E spike peptides, taken before COVID-19 vaccination. The receptors shown here come from a human donor who received a COVID-19 vaccine.

This sequence joins TRBV10-3 and TRBJ2-2; D perhaps matches TRBD1 (5 bases). Germline V gives CDR1 ENHRY, CDR2 SYGVKD. The germline V and J ends were trimmed by 4 bases and 0 bases, with 6 bases remaining between them. This CDR3 spans 14 amino acids. CDR3 residues: CAISGQSNTGELFF. Written as DNA, the CDR3 is TGTGCCATCAGTGGACAGTCGAACACCGGGGAGCTGTTTTTT.

The chain carries TRBV14 and TRBJ2-3; maybe TRBD1 (6 bases). CDR1 is SGHDN, CDR2 FVKESK, per germline. Trimming stripped 1 base from V and 10 bases from J, with 12 bases between. This CDR3 has 13 residues. CDR3 loop: CASSQVRGKAQYF. The CDR3 DNA reads TGTGCCAGCAGCCAAGTAAGGGGGAAAGCGCAGTATTTT.

This chain uses TRBV25-1 with TRBJ2-7, with TRBD1 matching over 7 bases. From germline, CDR1 is MGHDK and CDR2 SYGVNS. The CDR3 runs to 13 residues. Losses at the gene ends were 4 bases for V and 6 bases for J; bases not matched to a gene: 6. CDR3 protein: CASSASGQAEQYF. The DNA of the CDR3 is TGTGCCAGCAGTGCTTCAGGACAGGCCGAGCAGTACTTC.

J is TRBJ2-4 and V is TRBV7-2; the D gene could be TRBD1 or TRBD2 (5 bases each). There are 16 residues in the CDR3. Germline CDR1 reads SGHTA; CDR2 reads FQGNSA. V lost 6 bases to trimming and J lost 0 bases, with 15 bases between them. Here the CDR3 reads CASRPQGVLAKNIQYF. The CDR3 nucleotides are TGTGCCAGCAGACCCCAGGGAGTCCTAGCCAAAAACATTCAGTACTTC.

V and J are TRBV3-1 (or the pseudogene TRBV3-2) and TRBJ2-3; D gene unclear. V was clipped by 2 bases and J by 4 bases, with 7 bases between them. CDR1 and CDR2 from the germline V gene are LGHDT and YNNKEL (reference sequence). The CDR3 runs to 13 residues. DNA of the CDR3: TGTGCCAGCAGCCAAATGACCGCAGATACGCAGTATTTT. It encodes CASSQMTADTQYF.

The rearrangement joins TRBV27 to TRBJ1-2, with 7 bases identical to TRBD1. J lost 8 bases, V lost 2 bases, and 8 bases had no gene match. The CDR3 length is 14 residues. The germline V gene encodes CDR1 MNHEY and CDR2 SMNVEV (reference sequence). CDR3 nucleotides: TGTGCCAGCAGTTTAAAAGACAGGGTAGGCGGCTACACCTTC. Residues: CASSLKDRVGGYTF.

This sequence joins TRBV11-2 and TRBJ2-7, with D possibly matching TRBD2 (5 bases). CDR1 is SGHAT and CDR2 is FQNNGV in the germline V gene. Trimming pared 0 bases from V and 5 bases from J, leaving 8 bases between. The CDR3 is 13 amino acids. The CDR3, as DNA: TGTGCCAGCAGCTTAGATATGCGGGACGAGCAGTACTTC. It translates to CASSLDMRDEQYF.

This chain links TRBV12-3 or TRBV12-4 with TRBJ1-6, with D perhaps TRBD1 (6 bases). V was shortened by 6 bases and J by 7 bases, with 10 bases between the two germline ends. The CDR3 runs to 13 residues. The CDR3: CASRDTGNSPLHF. In DNA, the CDR3 is TGTGCCAGCAGAGACACAGGGAATTCACCCCTCCACTTT.

J is TRBJ2-3 and V is TRBV5-1; D is unresolved. The germline V gene has CDR1 SGHRS and CDR2 YFSETQ. This CDR3 is built from 15 residues. Trimming shortened V by 3 bases and J by 2 bases, and 13 bases separated the two germline ends. The CDR3 nucleotides read TGCGCCAGCAGCTACCTGGACGCCACCACAGATACGCAGTATTTT. As protein: CASSYLDATTDTQYF. Filled out from reference TRBV5-1 and TRBJ2-3, the complete variable domain reads KAGVTQTPRYLIKTRGQQVTLSCSPISGHRSVSWYQQTPGQGLQFLFEYFSETQRNKGNFPGRFSGRQFSNSRSEMNVSTLELGDSALYLCASSYLDATTDTQYFGPGTRLTVL.

This chain joins TRBV5-1 and TRBJ1-1; D gene unclear. The CDR3 consists of 17 residues. The germline V gene has CDR1 SGHRS and CDR2 YFSETQ. V lost 3 bases to trimming and J lost 4 bases, with 22 bases between them. CDR3 amino acids: CASSSPRVGLPGTEAFF. The CDR3 coding sequence is TGCGCCAGCAGCTCCCCCCGGGTCGGGTTACCGGGCACTGAAGCTTTCTTT.

This clone was picked up one time. The rearrangement uses TRBV30 and TRBJ1-4, with D maybe TRBD1 (5 bases). V was pared by 2 bases and J by 10 bases, with 20 bases between. The germline gives CDR1 GTSNPN, CDR2 SVGIG (reference sequence). The CDR3 runs 15 residues. CDR3 residues: CAWSPGGGVWGKLFF. For the CDR3, the DNA is TGTGCCTGGAGTCCAGGCGGGGGAGTTTGGGGAAAACTGTTTTTT.

The chain is built from TRBV3-1 (or the pseudogene TRBV3-2) and TRBJ2-3, with 9 bases lining up with TRBD2. CDR1 is LGHDT, CDR2 YNNKEL, per germline (reference sequence). This CDR3 spans 15 amino acids. The V gene end was trimmed by 5 bases and the J gene end by 1 base; junction bases not matched to a gene: 4. CDR3 residues: CASSSKRGGTDTQYF. The CDR3 nucleotides read TGTGCCAGCAGCTCAAAGCGGGGGGGCACAGATACGCAGTATTTT.

The chain links TRBV5-5 to TRBJ1-2; D not certain. CDR3 size: 11 residues. Looked up from germline, CDR1 is SGHKS and CDR2 is YYEKEE (reference sequence). V lost 4 bases and J lost 9, with 10 bases in between. CDR3 region: CASSIPPSYTF. CDR3 nucleotides: TGTGCCAGCAGCATCCCCCCGAGCTACACCTTC.

The rearrangement uses TRBV9 and TRBJ1-5; maybe TRBD1 (5 bases). From germline, CDR1 is SGDLS and CDR2 YYNGEE. V lost 4 bases and J 4 bases, leaving 18 bases between the germline ends. The CDR3 is 16 residues long. The DNA of the CDR3 is TGTGCCAGCAGCCTTGGCGGCCAGGGCTGGAATCAGCCCCAGCATTTT. This codes for CASSLGGQGWNQPQHF.

This clone has more than one count but fewer than ten. This chain joins TRBV3-1 (or the pseudogene TRBV3-2) and TRBJ1-4, with 8 nucleotides matching TRBD1. Germline V gives CDR1 LGHDT, CDR2 YNNKEL (reference sequence). Trimming at V came to 5 bases and at J to 0 bases, leaving 5 bases not matched to a gene. This CDR3 spans 16 amino acids. The CDR3 here is CASSSGQAATNEKLFF. The CDR3 DNA sequence: TGTGCCAGCAGCTCGGGACAGGCAGCAACTAATGAAAAACTGTTTTTT.

This clone showed up just a few times. This chain links TRBV21-1 with TRBJ1-6; TRBD1, as called in the table, went unchecked against the DNA. TRBV21-1 is annotated as a pseudogene. This CDR3 comprises 15 residues. The CDR3 spells CASSDGDRGGSPLHF. CDR3 sequence (DNA): TGTGCCAGCAGCGACGGGGACAGGGGGGGTTCACCCCTCCACTTT.

This chain links TRBV7-9 with TRBJ1-4; TRBD1 aligns across 9 bases. Germline-derived CDR1 and CDR2 are SEHNR and FQNEAQ (reference sequence). V lost 2 bases and J lost 8; bases outside the gene matches: 6. CDR3 length: 15 amino acids. Written as DNA, the CDR3 is TGTGCCAGCAGCTTACAAGGACAGGGGTTCGAAAAACTGTTTTTT. Amino acids: CASSLQGQGFEKLFF. Supplemented by reference TRBV7-9 and TRBJ1-4, the full variable domain reads DTGVSQNPRHKITKRGQNVTFRCDPISEHNRLYWYRQTLGQGPEFLTYFQNEAQLEKSRLLSDRFSAERPKGSFSTLEIQRTEQGDSAMYLCASSLQGQGFEKLFFGSGTQLSVL.

This clone was detected a few times. The rearrangement links TRBV5-6 to TRBJ1-1; tentative D call: TRBD1 (5 bases). Germline CDR1 and CDR2: SGHDT and YYEEEE. CDR3 size: 12 residues. Trimming removed 1 base at V and 7 bases at J, with 8 bases between. As DNA, the CDR3 is TGTGCCAGCAGCTTGCGGACATTTGAAGCTTTCTTT. It translates to CASSLRTFEAFF.

The chain joins TRBV15 to TRBJ2-2; unclear D gene. Germline CDR1 LNHNV, CDR2 YYDKDF (reference sequence). V lost 1 base and J lost 7, with 19 bases in between. The CDR3 runs to 17 residues. CDR3 region: CATSRGFGWSGGGELFF. The CDR3 DNA is TGTGCCACCAGCAGAGGGTTTGGATGGAGTGGTGGCGGGGAGCTGTTTTTT.

This rearrangement joins TRBV6-4 to TRBJ1-1; 9 bases match TRBD1. The V gene's germline CDR1 is MRHNA and CDR2 SNTAGT. Trimming removed 5 bases from V and 5 bases from J; junction bases left unmatched: 6. This CDR3 contains 14 residues. Here the CDR3 reads CASSNPGQGTEAFF. The CDR3 DNA is TGTGCCAGCAGTAATCCGGGACAGGGAACTGAAGCTTTCTTT.

The chain has TRBV30 and TRBJ1-2, with 8 positions matching TRBD1. The CDR3 is made up of 14 amino acids. Trimming removed 2 bases from V and 4 bases from J; junction bases left unmatched: 6. The germline V gene encodes CDR1 GTSNPN and CDR2 SVGIG (reference sequence). CDR3 protein: CAWSPRGRVYGYTF. CDR3 nucleotide sequence: TGTGCCTGGAGTCCCAGGGGGCGAGTCTATGGCTACACCTTC.

V and J are TRBV29-1 and TRBJ2-7; 8 positions agree with TRBD1. In germline, CDR1 is SQVTM, CDR2 ANQGSEA. The CDR3 has 17 residues. DNA for the CDR3: TGCAGTATCTCGACCAACCTGCGCAGGGGGCTTTCGAGCGAGCAGTACTTC. Amino acids: CSISTNLRRGLSSEQYF.

This chain uses TRBV5-1 with TRBJ1-5; 7 bases line up with TRBD1. V lost 0 bases, J lost 0 bases, and 15 bases stayed unmatched. Germline values: CDR1 SGHRS, CDR2 YFSETQ. The CDR3 is 20 residues long. The CDR3 coding sequence is TGCGCCAGCAGCTTGGTACGAAAAGGGGGACAGTCTCATAGCAATCAGCCCCAGCATTTT. Protein sequence: CASSLVRKGGQSHSNQPQHF. Full variable domain (outside the CDR3, taken from reference TRBV5-1 and TRBJ1-5): KAGVTQTPRYLIKTRGQQVTLSCSPISGHRSVSWYQQTPGQGLQFLFEYFSETQRNKGNFPGRFSGRQFSNSRSEMNVSTLELGDSALYLCASSLVRKGGQSHSNQPQHFGDGTRLSIL.

V is TRBV11-3 and J is TRBJ1-1; no definite D call. V was clipped by 4 bases and J by 5 bases, with 14 bases between them. This CDR3 contains 14 residues. Germline CDR1 is SGHNT and CDR2 is YENEEA. CDR3: CASSSTSGKTEAFF. CDR3 coding DNA: TGTGCCAGCAGCTCAACCTCGGGAAAAACTGAAGCTTTCTTT.

The V call is TRBV5-5, the J call TRBJ2-3; a possible D gene is TRBD2 (5 bases). This CDR3 spans 15 amino acids. Between the trimmed V and J ends, which lost 0 bases and 3 bases, there was a span of 11 bases. From germline, CDR1 is SGHKS and CDR2 YYEKEE (reference sequence). CDR3 sequence: CASSLVLASTDTQYF. DNA of the CDR3: TGTGCCAGCAGCTTGGTTTTAGCGTCGACAGATACGCAGTATTTT.

This clone has more than one count but fewer than ten. V is TRBV7-9 and J is TRBJ1-1, with D tentatively TRBD1 (5 bases). The CDR3 consists of 12 residues. V lost 0 bases, J lost 14 bases, and 13 bases lay in between. The germline gives CDR1 SEHNR, CDR2 FQNEAQ (reference sequence). CDR3 nucleotide sequence: TGTGCCAGCAGCTTAGCGGGAGGGGTTTGGTTCTTT. The encoded protein is CASSLAGGVWFF.

The chain couples TRBV18 to TRBJ1-2; 12 nucleotides match TRBD1. Germline V gene sequence: CDR1 KGHSH, CDR2 LQKENI. Trimming took 5 bases from V and 0 from J; bases not matched to a gene: 4. CDR3 length: 16 residues. The CDR3: CASSSGQGATNYGYTF. The CDR3 DNA is TGTGCCAGCTCATCGGGACAGGGGGCGACTAACTATGGCTACACCTTC.

CDR3 loop: CASSVLEPYNTGELFF. CDR3 bases: TGCGCCAGCAGTGTTCTGGAGCCTTATAACACCGGGGAGCTGTTTTTT. The chain uses TRBV5-1 and TRBJ2-2; no firm D call. The germline CDR1 and CDR2 sequences are SGHRS and YFSETQ. The germline V and J ends were trimmed by 5 bases and 2 bases, with 16 bases remaining between them. The CDR3 runs to 16 residues.

CDR3 DNA: TGTGCCAGCAGCTTTGGCGGAGCTTACAATGAGCAGTTCTTC. As protein: CASSFGGAYNEQFF. The chain combines TRBV7-2 with TRBJ2-1; the D is unclear. The CDR3 is 14 amino acids. CDR1 is SGHTA, CDR2 FQGNSA, per germline. Trimming pared 3 bases from V and 4 bases from J, leaving 10 bases between.

The V gene is TRBV12-3 or TRBV12-4, the J gene TRBJ2-3; D might be TRBD1 (7 bases). V was shortened by 3 bases and J by 8 bases, with 12 bases between the two germline ends. This CDR3 comprises 13 residues. The chain's CDR3 is CASSFRQGGTQYF. The CDR3 nucleotides read TGTGCCAGCAGTTTCAGACAGGGAGGTACGCAGTATTTT.

The chain uses TRBV5-8 and TRBJ1-4; 7 bases match TRBD1. The junction had 2 bases not matched to a gene; V was cut back by 3 bases and J by 0 bases. There are 15 residues in the CDR3. The V gene's germline CDR1 is SGHTS and CDR2 YDEGEE. Here the CDR3 reads CASSYGQATNEKLFF. Here the CDR3 DNA reads TGTGCCAGCAGCTACGGACAGGCAACTAATGAAAAACTGTTTTTT.

The chain is built from TRBV11-3 and TRBJ2-3; D perhaps matches TRBD2 (6 bases). With 1 base removed from V and 0 bases from J, the gap between germline ends came to 20 bases. This CDR3 is 19 amino acids long. Germline assignment: CDR1 SGHNT and CDR2 YENEEA. CDR3 loop: CASSLAPTGLRTSTDTQYF. CDR3 DNA sequence: TGTGCCAGCAGCTTAGCCCCGACGGGACTCAGGACTAGCACAGATACGCAGTATTTT.